These 15 T cell receptor beta chains share one sample of origin, sequenced in a study of blood T cell repertoires in COVID-19. Data came from immunoSEQ multiplex PCR; TCRdb stores just in-frame clones and leaves some out. This table holds over 200,000 clones, approximately 82% found once. The sample consisted of peripheral blood. These receptors were collected from a man aged 80 or over with acute or convalescent COVID-19.

The rearrangement joins TRBV6-5 to TRBJ1-5; 11 nucleotides agree with TRBD1. CDR1 is MNHEY and CDR2 is SVGAGI in the germline V gene. Trimming removed 6 bases from V and 7 bases from J; junction bases left unmatched: 8. The length of the CDR3 is 15 residues. The CDR3: CASSEGQGVRQPQHF. The CDR3 DNA reads as TGTGCCAGCAGCGAGGGACAGGGGGTAAGACAGCCCCAGCATTTT.

V is TRBV5-1 and J is TRBJ1-6; a possible D gene is TRBD1 (5 bases). Germline V CDR1 and CDR2: SGHRS, YFSETQ. This CDR3 region has 14 residues. Trimming shortened V by 0 bases and J by 9 bases, and 10 bases separated the two germline ends. This CDR3 is CASSLEWGVSPLHF. The CDR3 coding sequence is TGCGCCAGCAGCTTGGAATGGGGGGTTTCACCCCTCCACTTT.

V usage is TRBV30 and J usage is TRBJ1-1; 7 nucleotides line up with TRBD1. Germline-derived CDR1 and CDR2 are GTSNPN and SVGIG (reference sequence). The V segment lost 3 bases and the J segment 6 bases; nucleotides outside the gene matches: 19. This CDR3 is built from 17 residues. CDR3 nucleotide sequence: TGTGCCTGGAGACAGGGGTACTCCAAAATGAAAGGTTCTGAAGCTTTCTTT. Amino acids: CAWRQGYSKMKGSEAFF.

The J gene is TRBJ1-4, the V gene TRBV6-1, with 8 nucleotides matching TRBD1. The ends lost 0 bases at V and 2 bases at J; junction bases unmatched: 8. The germline gives CDR1 MNHNS, CDR2 SASEGT. The CDR3 loop spans 18 amino acids. This CDR3 is CASSEAEQGEATNEKLFF. CDR3 bases: TGTGCCAGCAGTGAAGCCGAACAGGGGGAGGCGACTAATGAAAAACTGTTTTTT.

This clone showed up just once. The V and J genes are TRBV19 and TRBJ2-7; a weak D match, TRBD1 (6 bases). Germline assignment: CDR1 LNHDA and CDR2 SQIVND (reference sequence). With 6 bases removed from V and 6 bases from J, the gap between germline ends came to 12 bases. CDR3 length equals 12 residues. This CDR3 is CASSNTGFEQYF. The CDR3 bases are TGTGCCAGTAGCAACACAGGGTTCGAGCAGTACTTC.

The J gene is TRBJ1-1, the V gene TRBV7-9, with 7 bases matching TRBD1. The CDR3 length is 14 residues. The V segment lost 4 bases and the J segment 4 bases; nucleotides outside the gene matches: 6. Germline CDR1 reads SEHNR; CDR2 reads FQNEAQ (reference sequence). The CDR3 bases are TGTGCCAGCAGCTCCCGGACAGGAGGCACTGAAGCTTTCTTT. As protein: CASSSRTGGTEAFF.

The rearrangement links TRBV30 to TRBJ1-4, with TRBD1 as a possible D gene (5 bases). V gave up 1 base and J gave up 8 bases, with 14 bases separating them. CDR1 GTSNPN and CDR2 SVGIG come from the germline V gene (reference sequence). The CDR3 runs to 14 residues. The CDR3 nucleotides read TGTGCCTGGAGTGGAACGCAGGGAAAGGAAAAACTGTTTTTT. Amino acid sequence: CAWSGTQGKEKLFF. The full variable domain, with the rest looked up from reference TRBV30 and TRBJ1-4, is SQTIHQWPATLVQPVGSPLSLECTVEGTSNPNLYWYRQAAGRGLQLLFYSVGIGQISSEVPQNLSASRPQDRQFILSSKKLLLSDSGFYLCAWSGTQGKEKLFFGSGTQLSVL.

J is TRBJ1-2 and V is TRBV5-6; TRBD1 agrees at 8 bases. The CDR3 has 18 amino acids. The germline V gene encodes CDR1 SGHDT and CDR2 YYEEEE. Trimming at V came to 4 bases and at J to 8 bases, leaving 22 bases not matched to a gene. Written as DNA, the CDR3 is TGTGCCAGCAGCCGAAGGACAGGGAAGGTAGAGGCGGTTTTGGGCTACACCTTC. Its protein product is CASSRRTGKVEAVLGYTF.

This chain connects TRBV3-1 (or the pseudogene TRBV3-2) to TRBJ1-6; 7 bases fit TRBD1. The CDR3 totals 15 residues. Trimming at V came to 4 bases and at J to 7 bases, leaving 7 bases not matched to a gene. The germline V gene has CDR1 LGHDT and CDR2 YNNKEL (reference sequence). The CDR3, as DNA: TGTGCCAGCAGCCCTCCGGGACAGCTCAATTCACCCCTCCACTTT. Translated, it gives CASSPPGQLNSPLHF.

The sample holds one count of this clone. This chain joins TRBV9 and TRBJ1-2; D might be TRBD1 (6 bases). CDR1 and CDR2 (germline): SGDLS, YYNGEE. The CDR3 has 13 residues. Deletions cut 4 bases from V and 4 bases from J, with 11 bases between. The DNA for the CDR3 is TGTGCCAGCAGCCCCCAGGGGACCTATGGCTACACCTTC. Translating it yields CASSPQGTYGYTF.

This clone was seen a few times. The chain is built from TRBV12-3 or TRBV12-4 and TRBJ2-5; weak D call: TRBD2 (5 bases). The V gene lost 4 bases and the J gene lost 5 bases, with 11 bases spanning the gap. CDR3 length equals 13 residues. The CDR3 protein is CASSWGERETQYF. The CDR3, as DNA: TGTGCCAGCAGTTGGGGTGAGCGGGAGACCCAGTACTTC.

The genes are TRBV25-1 and TRBJ2-5, with 10 bases that match TRBD2. Germline trimming cut 4 bases from V and 5 bases from J; bases unmatched to any gene: 7. Germline V gene sequence: CDR1 MGHDK, CDR2 SYGVNS. The CDR3 covers 15 residues. This chain's CDR3 is CASSGAGGVDETQYF. CDR3 coding DNA: TGTGCCAGCAGTGGAGCGGGGGGGGTGGATGAGACCCAGTACTTC.

The V call is TRBV6-1, the J call TRBJ2-5; 9 bases match TRBD2. The germline CDR1 and CDR2 sequences are MNHNS and SASEGT. The V and J ends lost 1 base and 4 bases, in that order; junction bases with no gene match: 4. There are 15 residues in the CDR3. CDR3 bases: TGTGCCAGCAGTGAAGGCGGGGGGGGACGAGAGACCCAGTACTTC. Translating gives CASSEGGGGRETQYF.

The count of this clone is one. J is TRBJ1-3 and V is TRBV7-2, with D perhaps TRBD1 (5 bases). The CDR3 covers 16 residues. V was shortened by 5 bases and J by 1 base, with 15 bases between the two germline ends. Germline CDR1 reads SGHTA; CDR2 reads FQGNSA. The CDR3 nucleotides are TGTGCCAGCAGCAATCGACAGTTTTCTTCTGGAAACACCATATATTTT. This encodes CASSNRQFSSGNTIYF.

The V call is TRBV7-3, the J call TRBJ2-1; 7 bases agree with TRBD2. Germline lookup yields CDR1 SGHTA and CDR2 FQGTGA. The length of the CDR3 is 15 residues. J lost 5 bases, V lost 1 base, and 5 bases had no gene match. CDR3 sequence (DNA): TGTGCCAGCAGCTTAAGGTTGGGGGGGAACAATGAGCAGTTCTTC. It is translated as CASSLRLGGNNEQFF.